This record covers a single TCR beta chain. Its antigen is not identified. V gave up 6 bases and J gave up 8 bases; unmatched junction bases: 14. This CDR3 is built from 14 residues. CDR1 SQVTM and CDR2 ANQGSEA come from the germline V gene. This entry belongs to a study of cytomegalovirus exposure and HLA in healthy donors. General observations from the study: Association of approximately 18,000 TCR beta sequences with HLA alleles was found at 0.05 false discovery rate in a later analysis.

The PCR made use of 60 Vbeta and 13 Jbeta primers. Sequenced by immunoSEQ multiplex PCR; TCRdb stores in-frame clones only, minus some. This table holds under 300,000 clones, around 81% found once. What was sequenced was PBMCs. The chain has TRBV29-1 and TRBJ1-1; 8 bases are shared with TRBD1. This clonotype was obtained from a woman aged 60-75 years in good health and CMV-seropositive. DNA of the CDR3: TGCAGCGTACAGCGACAGGGGTCTCAAAGGGAAGCTTTCTTT. Translated, it gives CSVQRQGSQREAFF.